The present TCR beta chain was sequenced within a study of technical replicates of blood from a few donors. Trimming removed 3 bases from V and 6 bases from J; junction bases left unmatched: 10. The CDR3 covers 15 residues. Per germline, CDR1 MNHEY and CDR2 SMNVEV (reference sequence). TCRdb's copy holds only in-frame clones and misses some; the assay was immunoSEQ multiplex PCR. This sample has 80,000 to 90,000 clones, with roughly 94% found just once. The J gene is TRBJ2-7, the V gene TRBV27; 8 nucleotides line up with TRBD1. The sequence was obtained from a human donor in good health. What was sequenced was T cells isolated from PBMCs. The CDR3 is CASSFGQGALSEQYF. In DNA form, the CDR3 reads TGTGCCAGCAGTTTTGGTCAGGGGGCGTTGAGCGAGCAGTACTTC.